The 3 T cell receptor beta chains below come from one sample, sequenced in a study of blood T cell repertoires in COVID-19 (dated by TCRdb to about 2020). The protocol used for the library was the immunoSEQ multiplex PCR assay. The clones in this table, taken by TCRdb from immuneACCESS, are in-frame only. Not every clone is retained; where verified, under half of the shortfall comes from an unresolved V gene, and the cause of the rest is unknown. Present in this sample are around 170,000 clones, more than 85% of which were seen just once. Of the sample, 0.58% falls within the top ten clones. The source material was peripheral blood. The receptors derive from a man aged 60-69 years with COVID-19, enrolled during active disease.

There are many counts of this clone. V is TRBV5-5 and J is TRBJ2-7, with D tentatively TRBD2 (6 bases). Trimming pared 4 bases from V and 1 base from J, leaving 21 bases between. CDR1 SGHKS and CDR2 YYEKEE come from the germline V gene (reference sequence). The CDR3 length is 17 residues. The CDR3 nucleotides read TGTGCCAGCAGCCCGGCCCTTAGCGGACTGGCATCCTACGAGCAGTACTTC. It is translated as CASSPALSGLASYEQYF.

V usage is TRBV28 and J usage is TRBJ1-2; perhaps TRBD1 as D (5 bases). V lost 5 bases and J 2 bases, leaving 15 bases between the germline ends. CDR1 and CDR2 from the germline V gene are MDHEN and SYDVKM. CDR3 length: 15 amino acids. CDR3 sequence (DNA): TGTGCCAGCAGTCCAAGCGGGGGTATCAACTATGGCTACACCTTC. Its protein is CASSPSGGINYGYTF.

The rearrangement links TRBV18 to TRBJ2-1; TRBD2 is a possible D gene (5 bases). Trimming pared 2 bases from V and 13 bases from J, leaving 12 bases between. CDR3 length: 12 amino acids. Germline CDR1 reads KGHSH; CDR2 reads LQKENI. The CDR3 spells CASSPIEGVQFF. The CDR3, as DNA: TGTGCCAGCTCACCAATCGAGGGAGTCCAGTTCTTC.